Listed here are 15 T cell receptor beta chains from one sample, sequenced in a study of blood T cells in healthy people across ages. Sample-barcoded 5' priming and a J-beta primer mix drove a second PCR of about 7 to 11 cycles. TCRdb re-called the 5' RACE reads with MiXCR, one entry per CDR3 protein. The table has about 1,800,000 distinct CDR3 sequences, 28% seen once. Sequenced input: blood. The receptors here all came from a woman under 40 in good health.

For the CDR3, the DNA is TGTGCCTACCAGGACACTGAAGCTTTCTTT. Protein sequence: CAYQDTEAFF. The chain has TRBV7-9 and TRBJ1-1; D is ambiguous. Germline assignment: CDR1 SEHNR and CDR2 FQNEAQ (reference sequence). V lost 11 bases, J lost 3 bases, and 7 bases lay in between. This CDR3 is 10 amino acids long.

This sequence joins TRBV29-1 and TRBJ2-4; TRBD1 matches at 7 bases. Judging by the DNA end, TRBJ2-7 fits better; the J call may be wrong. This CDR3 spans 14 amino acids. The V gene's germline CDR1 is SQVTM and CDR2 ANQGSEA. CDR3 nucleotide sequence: TGCAGCGTTGCTGGGCCCAGGGGGTTCTACGAGCAGTACTTC. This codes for CSVAGPRGFYEQYF.

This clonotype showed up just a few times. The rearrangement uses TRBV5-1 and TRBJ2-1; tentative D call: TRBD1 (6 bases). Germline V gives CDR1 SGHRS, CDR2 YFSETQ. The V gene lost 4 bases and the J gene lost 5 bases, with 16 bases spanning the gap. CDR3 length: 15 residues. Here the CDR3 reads CASSPDRYGHNEQFF. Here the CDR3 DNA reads TGCGCCAGCAGCCCAGACAGGTATGGGCACAATGAGCAGTTCTTC.

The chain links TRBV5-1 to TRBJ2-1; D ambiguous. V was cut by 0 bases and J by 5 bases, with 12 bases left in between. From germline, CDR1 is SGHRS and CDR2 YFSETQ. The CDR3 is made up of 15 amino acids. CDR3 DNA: TGCGCCAGCAGCTTGGAAGGCAGTAGAAACAATGAGCAGTTCTTC. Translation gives CASSLEGSRNNEQFF.

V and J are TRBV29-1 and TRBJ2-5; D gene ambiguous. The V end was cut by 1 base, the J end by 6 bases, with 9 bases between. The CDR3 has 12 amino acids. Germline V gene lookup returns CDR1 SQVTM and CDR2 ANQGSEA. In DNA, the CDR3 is TGCAGCGTTGAAGGCCAGTCCAAGACCCAGTACTTC. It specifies CSVEGQSKTQYF.

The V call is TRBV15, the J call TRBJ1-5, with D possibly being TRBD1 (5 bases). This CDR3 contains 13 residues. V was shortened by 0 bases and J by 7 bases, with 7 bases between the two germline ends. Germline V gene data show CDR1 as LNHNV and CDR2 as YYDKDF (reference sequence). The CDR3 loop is CATSREGGQPQHF. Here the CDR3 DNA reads TGTGCCACCAGCAGAGAGGGGGGACAGCCCCAGCATTTT.

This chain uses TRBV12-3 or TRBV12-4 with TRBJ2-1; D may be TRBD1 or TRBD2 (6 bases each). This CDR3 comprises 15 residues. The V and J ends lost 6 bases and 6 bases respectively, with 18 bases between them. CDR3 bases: TGTGCCAGCAGCTCGACAGGCGGGGCCATCAATGAGCAGTTCTTC. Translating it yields CASSSTGGAINEQFF.

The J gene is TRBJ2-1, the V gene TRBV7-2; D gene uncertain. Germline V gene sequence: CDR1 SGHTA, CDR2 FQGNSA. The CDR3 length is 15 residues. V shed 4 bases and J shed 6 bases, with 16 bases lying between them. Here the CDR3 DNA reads TGTGCCAGCAGCTCGATGTGGACGATCACCAATGAGCAGTTCTTC. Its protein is CASSSMWTITNEQFF.

CDR3 region: CASSQSLGSYEQYF. CDR3 nucleotides: TGCGCCAGCAGCCAATCTCTCGGGTCCTACGAGCAGTACTTC. The chain joins TRBV4-1 to TRBJ2-7, with unresolved D. Trimming left V 2 bases short and J 1 base short, with 9 bases between. The germline CDR1 and CDR2 sequences are MGHRA and YSYEKL. This CDR3 is built from 14 residues.

For the CDR3, the DNA is TGTGCCACCAGCAGAGGAGAGGGCTATGGCTACACCTTC. It is translated as CATSRGEGYGYTF. J is TRBJ1-2 and V is TRBV15, with no clear D. Germline lookup yields CDR1 LNHNV and CDR2 YYDKDF (reference sequence). The CDR3 totals 13 residues. Trimming removed 1 base from V and 4 bases from J, with 7 bases in between. The variable domain in full, completed from reference TRBV15 and TRBJ1-2, reads DAMVIQNPRYQVTQFGKPVTLSCSQTLNHNVMYWYQQKSSQAPKLLFHYYDKDFNNEADTPDNFQSRRPNTSFCFLDIRSPGLGDTAMYLCATSRGEGYGYTFGSGTRLTVV.

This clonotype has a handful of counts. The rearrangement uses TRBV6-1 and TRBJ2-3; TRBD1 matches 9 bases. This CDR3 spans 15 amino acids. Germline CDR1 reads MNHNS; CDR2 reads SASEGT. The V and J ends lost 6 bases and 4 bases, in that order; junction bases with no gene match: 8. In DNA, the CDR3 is TGTGCCAGCAGCGACAGGGGGTTCCCCTCAGATACGCAGTATTTT. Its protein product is CASSDRGFPSDTQYF.

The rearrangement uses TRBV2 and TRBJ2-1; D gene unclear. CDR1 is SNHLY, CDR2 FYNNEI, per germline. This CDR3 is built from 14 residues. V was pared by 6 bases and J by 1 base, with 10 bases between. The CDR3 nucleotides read TGTGCCAGCAGCGTGAGTAGGTCCTACAATGAGCAGTTCTTC. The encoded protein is CASSVSRSYNEQFF.

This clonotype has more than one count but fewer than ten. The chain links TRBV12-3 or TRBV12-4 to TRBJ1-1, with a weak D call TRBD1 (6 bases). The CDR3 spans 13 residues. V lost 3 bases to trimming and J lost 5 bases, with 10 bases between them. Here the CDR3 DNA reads TGTGCCAGCAGTTTTCAGGGGCCGACTGAAGCTTTCTTT. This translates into CASSFQGPTEAFF.

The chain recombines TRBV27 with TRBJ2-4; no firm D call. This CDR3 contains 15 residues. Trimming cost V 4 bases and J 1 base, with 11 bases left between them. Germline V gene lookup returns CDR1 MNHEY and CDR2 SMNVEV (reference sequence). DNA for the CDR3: TGTGCCAGCAGTTCCAGTGTCAATGCCAAAAACATTCAGTACTTC. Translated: CASSSSVNAKNIQYF.

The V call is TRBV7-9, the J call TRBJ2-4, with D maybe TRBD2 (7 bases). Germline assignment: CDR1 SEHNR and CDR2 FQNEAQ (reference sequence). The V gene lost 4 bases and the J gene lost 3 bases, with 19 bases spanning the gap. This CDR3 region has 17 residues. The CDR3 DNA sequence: TGTGCCAGCAGCTCCCTGCGGGGGCGATCGGGCAAAAACATTCAGTACTTC. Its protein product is CASSSLRGRSGKNIQYF.